These 28 T cell receptor beta chains were sequenced from one sample in a study of PD-1 blockade in mismatch repair-deficient tumors. The repertoire was sequenced with immunoSEQ multiplex PCR; TCRdb's copy has only in-frame clones and lacks some. The sample comprises around 40,000 clones, approximately 80% of which are singletons, and less than 1.3% rests with the top ten. This material consisted of PBMCs, taken about 38 weeks after starting pembrolizumab. These TCRs come from an adult with mismatch repair-deficient cancer.

The chain uses TRBV6-5 and TRBJ2-1, with a possible D match to TRBD1 (6 bases). From germline, CDR1 is MNHEY and CDR2 SVGAGI. This CDR3 spans 14 amino acids. V gave up 8 bases and J gave up 8 bases, with 19 bases separating them. The CDR3 here is CASGRPQGRDEQFF. As DNA, the CDR3 is TGTGCCAGCGGGCGCCCCCAGGGGCGGGATGAGCAGTTCTTC.

The chain carries TRBV28 and TRBJ1-3, with D possibly TRBD1 on 6 matching bases. The CDR3 is made up of 17 amino acids. Germline V gene data show CDR1 as MDHEN and CDR2 as SYDVKM. Trimming removed 5 bases at V and 0 bases at J, with 17 bases between. CDR3 protein: CASSLGTPVYSGNTIYF. CDR3 DNA: TGTGCCAGCAGTCTCGGGACACCTGTTTACTCTGGAAACACCATATATTTT. The entire variable domain, with the rest obtained from reference TRBV28 and TRBJ1-3, is as follows: DVKVTQSSRYLVKRTGEKVFLECVQDMDHENMFWYRQDPGLGLRLIYFSYDVKMKEKGDIPEGYSVSREKKERFSLILESASTNQTSMYLCASSLGTPVYSGNTIYFGEGSWLTVV.

This clone was picked up a small number of times. The genes are TRBV7-2 and TRBJ2-7; 7 nucleotides match TRBD1. CDR3 length equals 14 residues. With V trimmed by 4 bases and J by 4 bases, 7 bases remained unmatched. The germline CDR1 and CDR2 sequences are SGHTA and FQGNSA. The CDR3 reads CASSSTGTAYEQYF. CDR3 bases: TGTGCCAGCAGCTCCACCGGGACAGCATACGAGCAGTACTTC.

The rearrangement uses TRBV28 and TRBJ2-5, with 10 bases aligning to TRBD2. Germline V gives CDR1 MDHEN, CDR2 SYDVKM. V lost 6 bases, J lost 1 base, and 8 bases stayed unmatched. This CDR3 spans 16 amino acids. This chain's CDR3 is CASRALSGRRQETQYF. The CDR3 DNA is TGTGCCAGCAGGGCTCTTAGCGGGAGGCGCCAAGAGACCCAGTACTTC.

The chain recombines TRBV14 with TRBJ2-7; 14 bases agree with TRBD2. The V gene's germline CDR1 is SGHDN and CDR2 FVKESK. The V gene end was trimmed by 1 base and the J gene end by 5 bases; junction bases not matched to a gene: 10. The CDR3 spans 18 residues. CDR3 sequence: CASSQGAGTSGSRNEQYF. The CDR3 DNA is TGTGCCAGCAGCCAAGGAGCCGGGACTAGCGGGAGCAGGAACGAGCAGTACTTC.

The CDR3 sequence: CAWSKGLGGQETQYF. The CDR3 region has the DNA TGTGCCTGGAGTAAGGGCCTCGGGGGTCAAGAGACCCAGTACTTC. This chain uses TRBV30 with TRBJ2-5; possibly TRBD2 for D (6 bases). CDR1 is GTSNPN and CDR2 is SVGIG in the germline V gene (reference sequence). V lost 2 bases and J 2 bases, leaving 15 bases between the germline ends. The CDR3 runs to 15 residues.

The rearrangement joins TRBV23-1 to TRBJ2-2; D may be TRBD1 (6 bases). TRBV23-1 is given ORF status, its function remaining uncertain. The CDR3 runs to 16 residues. V shed 2 bases and J shed 4 bases, with 14 bases lying between them. CDR3 protein: CASSQAGVRSTGELFF. CDR3 DNA sequence: TGCGCCAGCAGTCAAGCAGGGGTTAGGAGCACCGGGGAGCTGTTTTTT.

V gene TRBV2 combines with J gene TRBJ2-7; 11 bases align to TRBD2. The CDR3 is made up of 15 amino acids. Per germline, CDR1 SNHLY and CDR2 FYNNEI. Trimming removed 5 bases from V and 6 bases from J; junction bases left unmatched: 9. CDR3 amino acids: CASSHPGLAAGEQYF. CDR3 sequence (DNA): TGTGCCAGCAGTCATCCGGGACTAGCGGCCGGCGAGCAGTACTTC.

This chain links TRBV7-3 with TRBJ2-1; 7 bases are a match to TRBD2. The length of the CDR3 is 14 residues. With 4 bases clipped from V and 4 bases from J, the junction kept 4 bases outside the gene matches. The germline gives CDR1 SGHTA, CDR2 FQGTGA. The CDR3 loop is CASSSSGPYNEQFF. For the CDR3, the DNA is TGTGCCAGCAGCTCTAGCGGACCGTACAATGAGCAGTTCTTC. The variable domain in full, completed from reference TRBV7-3 and TRBJ2-1, reads GAGVSQTPSNKVTEKGKYVELRCDPISGHTALYWYRQSLGQGPEFLIYFQGTGAADDSGLPNDRFFAVRPEGSVSTLKIQRTERGDSAVYLCASSSSGPYNEQFFGPGTRLTVL.

The rearrangement uses TRBV9 and TRBJ2-7, with a tentative D call TRBD1 (5 bases). Trimming stripped 0 bases from V and 2 bases from J, with 12 bases between. The CDR3 totals 15 residues. Germline values: CDR1 SGDLS, CDR2 YYNGEE. DNA for the CDR3: TGTGCCAGCAGCGTAGCCCCCACGGACACCTACGAGCAGTACTTC. It is translated as CASSVAPTDTYEQYF.

This chain connects TRBV7-2 to TRBJ2-7, with 9 bases aligning to TRBD2. Germline CDR1 is SGHTA and CDR2 is FQGNSA. V shed 3 bases, J shed 4 bases, and the junction held 4 bases outside the gene matches. This CDR3 spans 14 amino acids. CDR3 residues: CASSFLAGRYEQYF. The CDR3 DNA follows: TGTGCCAGCAGCTTTCTAGCGGGGAGGTACGAGCAGTACTTC.

The V and J genes are TRBV5-1 and TRBJ1-1, with D possibly TRBD1 on 6 matching bases. Trimming removed 3 bases from V and 11 bases from J, with 17 bases in between. CDR1 is SGHRS and CDR2 is YFSETQ in the germline V gene. The length of the CDR3 is 13 residues. The CDR3 loop is CASSSVGGALAFF. The DNA for the CDR3 is TGCGCCAGCAGCTCGGTGGGGGGGGCTCTCGCTTTCTTT.

The J gene is TRBJ1-4, the V gene TRBV15; perhaps TRBD1 as D (5 bases). The CDR3 loop spans 14 amino acids. Germline V lookup: CDR1 LNHNV, CDR2 YYDKDF (reference sequence). Trimming removed 3 bases from V and 8 bases from J, with 13 bases in between. The CDR3 protein is CATSRAGEKEKLFF. In nucleotides, the CDR3 is TGTGCCACCAGCAGGGCGGGGGAGAAGGAAAAACTGTTTTTT.

The table lists this clone with a count of one. The chain has TRBV27 and TRBJ2-7, with D perhaps TRBD1 (6 bases). The CDR3 is 15 amino acids. In germline, CDR1 is MNHEY, CDR2 SMNVEV (reference sequence). The V end was cut by 6 bases, the J end by 3 bases, with 18 bases between. CDR3 DNA sequence: TGTGCCAGCAGAGTAGGGCGCACGGGACACTACGAGCAGTACTTC. Protein sequence: CASRVGRTGHYEQYF.

The chain couples TRBV7-9 to TRBJ2-3; D gene uncertain. The CDR3 consists of 14 residues. V dropped 4 bases and J dropped 0 bases, with 8 bases sitting between them. Germline lookup yields CDR1 SEHNR and CDR2 FQNEAQ (reference sequence). This chain's CDR3 is CASSSMTSTDTQYF. For the CDR3, the DNA is TGTGCCAGCAGCTCGATGACTAGCACAGATACGCAGTATTTT.

The chain employs TRBV19 and TRBJ2-3; TRBD2 might be the D (6 bases). This CDR3 contains 14 residues. V lost 5 bases and J 0 bases, leaving 9 bases between the germline ends. Per the germline V gene, CDR1 is LNHDA and CDR2 is SQIVND (reference sequence). In DNA, the CDR3 is TGTGCCAGTAGTCGGGGGACTAGCACAGATACGCAGTATTTT. Its translation: CASSRGTSTDTQYF.

The chain carries TRBV2 and TRBJ1-3; D is unresolved. This CDR3 has 14 amino acids. V lost 7 bases to trimming and J lost 0 bases, with 10 bases between them. Germline values: CDR1 SNHLY, CDR2 FYNNEI. The CDR3, as DNA: TGTGCCAGCAAGGAGAGTTACTCTGGAAACACCATATATTTT. This encodes CASKESYSGNTIYF.

Written as DNA, the CDR3 is TGCGCCAGCAGCTTGGGTCCGGACACTCACTATGGCTACACCTTC. Protein: CASSLGPDTHYGYTF. The gene calls are TRBV5-1 and TRBJ1-2, with D perhaps matching TRBD1 (5 bases). V lost 0 bases, J lost 3 bases, and 12 bases lay in between. CDR3 length: 15 amino acids. CDR1 and CDR2 (germline): SGHRS, YFSETQ.

The table lists this clone with a count of one. The chain's CDR3 is CASSQSGTSQAYNYGYTF. The CDR3 coding sequence is TGTGCCAGCAGTCAGAGCGGGACTTCTCAAGCCTATAACTATGGCTACACCTTC. This chain links TRBV13 with TRBJ1-2; TRBD1 is a possible D gene (5 bases). CDR3 length: 18 residues. Deletions cut 6 bases from V and 1 base from J, with 24 bases between. In germline, CDR1 is PRHDT, CDR2 FYEKMQ (reference sequence).

This clone showed up just a few times. This chain connects TRBV6-5 to TRBJ2-7; TRBD2 aligns across 11 bases. The junction had 6 bases not matched to a gene; V was cut back by 7 bases and J by 4 bases. Germline values: CDR1 MNHEY, CDR2 SVGAGI. The CDR3 consists of 14 residues. Here the CDR3 reads CASTTSGSIYEQYF. The CDR3 bases are TGTGCCAGCACAACTAGCGGGAGTATTTACGAGCAGTACTTC.

The genes are TRBV7-3 and TRBJ2-3; 9 positions agree with TRBD2. Germline CDR1 SGHTA, CDR2 FQGTGA. This CDR3 region has 16 residues. V lost 3 bases and J lost 3; bases outside the gene matches: 7. The CDR3 loop reads CASSFAGGPGTDTQYF. The DNA of the CDR3 is TGTGCCAGCAGCTTTGCGGGAGGGCCTGGAACAGATACGCAGTATTTT.

There are a few counts of this clone. The gene calls are TRBV2 and TRBJ2-5; 13 bases align to TRBD2. Germline V gene sequence: CDR1 SNHLY, CDR2 FYNNEI. This CDR3 region has 18 residues. The V segment lost 6 bases and the J segment 4 bases; nucleotides outside the gene matches: 14. The CDR3 DNA is TGTGCCAGCAGCCCAACCCCCTGGACTAGCGGGAGTCGAGAGACCCAGTACTTC. Protein: CASSPTPWTSGSRETQYF.

A few counts support this clone. V is TRBV6-1 and J is TRBJ2-7; D remains unclear. With 1 base removed from V and 0 bases from J, the gap between germline ends came to 7 bases. The CDR3 runs 14 residues. The germline V gene encodes CDR1 MNHNS and CDR2 SASEGT. CDR3 sequence reads: CASSEGHFSYEQYF. CDR3 sequence (DNA): TGTGCCAGCAGTGAAGGTCATTTCTCCTACGAGCAGTACTTC.

This chain connects TRBV7-6 to TRBJ2-3; D unresolved. Germline CDR1 is SGHVS and CDR2 is FNYEAQ. The CDR3 contains 14 residues. Trimming took 1 base from V and 8 from J, leaving 13 bases between them. The CDR3 spells CASSLGNSRATQYF. CDR3 nucleotide sequence: TGTGCCAGCAGCTTAGGTAATAGTCGTGCTACGCAGTATTTT.

This chain's CDR3 is CASSSGGGHSPLHF. In nucleotides, the CDR3 is TGTGCCAGCTCTTCAGGGGGCGGGCATTCACCCCTCCACTTT. This sequence joins TRBV28 and TRBJ1-6; 8 bases agree with TRBD1. J gave up 8 bases and V 8 bases, and 8 bases lay outside the gene matches. The CDR3 length is 14 residues. Germline-derived CDR1 and CDR2 are MDHEN and SYDVKM.

This chain uses TRBV28 with TRBJ2-7; 12 bases match TRBD1. V trimming: 5 bases; J trimming: 7 bases; junction bases outside the gene matches: 6. The CDR3 is 14 residues long. Per germline, CDR1 MDHEN and CDR2 SYDVKM. CDR3 sequence reads: CASSGDRGRYEQYF. The CDR3 bases are TGTGCCAGCAGTGGGGACAGGGGGCGGTATGAGCAGTACTTC.

The chain links TRBV2 to TRBJ1-5; no reliable D call. The V end lost 3 bases, the J end lost 6 bases, and 15 bases lay between the germline ends. CDR1 and CDR2 from the germline V gene are SNHLY and FYNNEI. This CDR3 spans 15 amino acids. Written as DNA, the CDR3 is TGTGCCAGCAGTGATCCCTTCGGCGGAGGTCAGCCCCAGCATTTT. Its protein is CASSDPFGGGQPQHF. Complete variable domain (other parts from reference TRBV2 and TRBJ1-5): EPEVTQTPSHQVTQMGQEVILRCVPISNHLYFYWYRQILGQKVEFLVSFYNNEISEKSEIFDDQFSVERPDGSNFTLKIRSTKLEDSAMYFCASSDPFGGGQPQHFGDGTRLSIL.

This rearrangement joins TRBV9 to TRBJ2-5; D might be TRBD2 (5 bases). The CDR3 is made up of 12 amino acids. V was clipped by 4 bases and J by 5 bases, with 9 bases between them. CDR1 and CDR2 (germline): SGDLS, YYNGEE. CDR3 loop: CASSPEEETQYF. In DNA, the CDR3 is TGTGCCAGCAGCCCGGAGGAGGAGACCCAGTACTTC.